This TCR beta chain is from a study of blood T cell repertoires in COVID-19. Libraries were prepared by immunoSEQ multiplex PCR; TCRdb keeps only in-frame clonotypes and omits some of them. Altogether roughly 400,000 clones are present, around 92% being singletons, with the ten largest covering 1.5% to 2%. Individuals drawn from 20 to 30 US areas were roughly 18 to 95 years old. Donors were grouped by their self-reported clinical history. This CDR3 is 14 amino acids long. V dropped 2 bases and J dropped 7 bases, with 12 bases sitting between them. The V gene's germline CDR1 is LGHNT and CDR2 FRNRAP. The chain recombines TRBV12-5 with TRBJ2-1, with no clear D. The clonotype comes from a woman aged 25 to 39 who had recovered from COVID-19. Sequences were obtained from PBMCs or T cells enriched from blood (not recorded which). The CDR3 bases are TGTGCTAGTGGTTTGTGGTTGGCTGTGAATGAGCAGTTCTTC. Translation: CASGLWLAVNEQFF.